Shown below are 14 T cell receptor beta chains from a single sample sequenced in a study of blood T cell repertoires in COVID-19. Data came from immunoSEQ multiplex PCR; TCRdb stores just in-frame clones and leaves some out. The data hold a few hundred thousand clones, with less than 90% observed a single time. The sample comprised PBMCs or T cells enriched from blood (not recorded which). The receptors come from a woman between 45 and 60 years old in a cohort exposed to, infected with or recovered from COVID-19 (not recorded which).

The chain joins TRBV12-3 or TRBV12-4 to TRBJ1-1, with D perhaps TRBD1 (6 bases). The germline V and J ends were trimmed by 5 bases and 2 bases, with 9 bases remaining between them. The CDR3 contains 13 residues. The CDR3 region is CASSGQINTEAFF. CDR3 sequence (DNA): TGTGCCAGCAGTGGACAGATTAACACTGAAGCTTTCTTT.

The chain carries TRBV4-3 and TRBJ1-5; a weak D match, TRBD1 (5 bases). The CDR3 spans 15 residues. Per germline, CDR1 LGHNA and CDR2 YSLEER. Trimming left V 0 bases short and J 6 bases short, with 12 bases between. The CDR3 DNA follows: TGCGCCAGCAGCCAAGATTCGCAGGGTACTCAGCCCCAGCATTTT. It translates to CASSQDSQGTQPQHF.

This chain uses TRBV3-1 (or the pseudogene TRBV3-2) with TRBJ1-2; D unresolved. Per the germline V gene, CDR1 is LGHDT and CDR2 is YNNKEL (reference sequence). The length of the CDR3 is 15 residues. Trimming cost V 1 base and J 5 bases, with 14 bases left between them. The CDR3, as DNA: TGTGCCAGCAGCCAAGGTCTCGGACTGGAGTATGGCTACACCTTC. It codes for CASSQGLGLEYGYTF.

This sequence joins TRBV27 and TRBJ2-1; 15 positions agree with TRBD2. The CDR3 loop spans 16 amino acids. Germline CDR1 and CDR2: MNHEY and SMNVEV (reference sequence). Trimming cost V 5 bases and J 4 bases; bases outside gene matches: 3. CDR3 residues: CASSPGLAGGYNEQFF. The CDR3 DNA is TGTGCCAGCAGTCCCGGACTAGCGGGGGGGTACAATGAGCAGTTCTTC.

CDR3 sequence: CASSLPGTGGETQYF. The CDR3 bases are TGCGCCAGCAGCTTGCCCGGGACAGGGGGAGAGACCCAGTACTTC. V usage is TRBV5-1 and J usage is TRBJ2-5; 11 nucleotides align to TRBD1. This CDR3 spans 15 amino acids. Germline trimming cut 1 base from V and 4 bases from J; bases unmatched to any gene: 3. CDR1 and CDR2 from the germline V gene are SGHRS and YFSETQ.

The CDR3 is CASSEEVRRPQYF. DNA for the CDR3: TGTGCCAGCAGTGAGGAGGTGAGGAGACCCCAGTACTTC. V is TRBV2 and J is TRBJ2-5; maybe TRBD2 (5 bases). V lost 3 bases and J lost 9, with 14 bases in between. Germline V CDR1 and CDR2: SNHLY, FYNNEI. The CDR3 length is 13 residues.

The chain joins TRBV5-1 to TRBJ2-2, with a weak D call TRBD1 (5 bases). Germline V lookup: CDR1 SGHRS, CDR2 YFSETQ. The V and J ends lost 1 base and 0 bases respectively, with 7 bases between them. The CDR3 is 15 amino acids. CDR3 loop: CASSLLGPNTGELFF. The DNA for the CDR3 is TGCGCCAGCAGCTTGCTGGGGCCGAACACCGGGGAGCTGTTTTTT.

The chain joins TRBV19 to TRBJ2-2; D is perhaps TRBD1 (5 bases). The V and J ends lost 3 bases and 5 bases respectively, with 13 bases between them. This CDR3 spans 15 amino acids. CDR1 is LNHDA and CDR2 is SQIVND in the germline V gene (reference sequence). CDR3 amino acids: CASSIGAIGTGELFF. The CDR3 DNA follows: TGTGCCAGTAGTATTGGGGCGATCGGAACCGGGGAGCTGTTTTTT.

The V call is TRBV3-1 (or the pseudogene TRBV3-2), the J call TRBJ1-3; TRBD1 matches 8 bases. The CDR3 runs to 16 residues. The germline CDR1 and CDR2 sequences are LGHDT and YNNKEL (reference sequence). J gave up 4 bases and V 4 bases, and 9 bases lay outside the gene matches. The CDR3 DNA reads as TGTGCCAGCAGCCCCTACCAGGGGGCCGGGGGAAACACCATATATTTT. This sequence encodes CASSPYQGAGGNTIYF.

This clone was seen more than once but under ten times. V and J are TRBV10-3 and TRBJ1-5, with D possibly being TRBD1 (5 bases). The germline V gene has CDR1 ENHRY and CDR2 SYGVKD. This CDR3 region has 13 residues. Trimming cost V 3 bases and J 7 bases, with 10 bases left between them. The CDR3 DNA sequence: TGTGCCATCAGTGACGGGAGGGACCAGCCCCAGCATTTT. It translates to CAISDGRDQPQHF.

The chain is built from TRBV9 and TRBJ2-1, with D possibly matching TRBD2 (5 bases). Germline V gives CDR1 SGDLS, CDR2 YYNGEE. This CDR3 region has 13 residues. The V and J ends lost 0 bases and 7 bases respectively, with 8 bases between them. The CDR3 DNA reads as TGTGCCAGCAGCGTAGGAGGGATGAATGAGCAGTTCTTC. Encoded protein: CASSVGGMNEQFF.

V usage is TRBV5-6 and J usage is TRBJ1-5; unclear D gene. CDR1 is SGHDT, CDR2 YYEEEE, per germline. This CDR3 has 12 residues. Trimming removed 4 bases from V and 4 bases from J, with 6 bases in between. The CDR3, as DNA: TGTGCCAGCAGCGTACAAAATCAGCCCCAGCATTTT. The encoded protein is CASSVQNQPQHF.

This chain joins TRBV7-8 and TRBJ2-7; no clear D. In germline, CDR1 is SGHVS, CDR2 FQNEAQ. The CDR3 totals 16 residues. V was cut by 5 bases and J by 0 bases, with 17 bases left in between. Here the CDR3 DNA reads TGTGCCAGCAGCCCTCCTGCGATCCCGAGCTCCTACGAGCAGTACTTC. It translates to CASSPPAIPSSYEQYF.

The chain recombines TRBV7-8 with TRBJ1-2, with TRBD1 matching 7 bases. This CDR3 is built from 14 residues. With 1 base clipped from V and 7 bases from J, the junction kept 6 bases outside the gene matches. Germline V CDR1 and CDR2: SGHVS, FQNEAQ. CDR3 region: CASSLVDRETGYTF. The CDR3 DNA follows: TGTGCCAGCAGCTTAGTTGACAGGGAGACTGGCTACACCTTC.